Given below is one TCR beta chain in context. The record originates from a study of blood T cell repertoires in COVID-19. As for the study in general: Samples representing acute and convalescent COVID-19 were sourced from the United States, Italy and Spain. From T cells, B-cell-depleted T cells, or PBMCs came the material, which was cDNA or gDNA.

V was clipped by 7 bases and J by 8 bases, with 15 bases between them. Per germline, CDR1 GTSNPN and CDR2 SVGIG (reference sequence). This CDR3 has 13 residues. As originally analysed: Amplification of reference gene primers provided the estimated nucleated cell counts. Sequenced by immunoSEQ multiplex PCR; TCRdb stores in-frame clones only, minus some. V and J calls and clone size are those listed in that table; D and trimming were worked out from the DNA. The table lists some 250,000 clones, 85% to 90% of them singletons, with approximately 6.2% in the top ten. This receptor was taken from a man aged 60 to 69 with acute or convalescent COVID-19. The rearrangement uses TRBV30 and TRBJ1-6; D might be TRBD1 (5 bases). The specimen was peripheral blood. Written as DNA, the CDR3 is TGTGCCTCTTCCGGGAGAGGGGATTCACCCCTCCACTTT. It specifies CASSGRGDSPLHF.